The clone carrying this T cell receptor (beta chain) was picked up a small number of times. Its antigen is currently unknown. This specimen comes from a study of T-cell memory formation after mild COVID-19. Study results and limitations: Detection of some responders pre-infection suggested pre-existing cross-reactive memory T cells participated.

Each CDR3 protein gets one entry after TCRdb re-called the 5' RACE reads with MiXCR. The data contain about 340,000 distinct CDR3 sequences, around 20% of them singletons. Between the trimmed V and J ends, which lost 1 base and 6 bases, there was a span of 14 bases. The CDR3 has 15 residues. The origin of this receptor is an adult woman who had mild COVID-19 (a few samples of this study predate the infection). Cell type and time point are not known. The chain employs TRBV12-3 or TRBV12-4 and TRBJ2-3; the D is unclear. The sample taken for sequencing was PBMCs or a T cell subset sorted from them (not recorded which). CDR3 residues: CASSLGWRRLDTQYF. In nucleotides, the CDR3 is TGTGCCAGCAGTTTAGGGTGGCGAAGGTTGGATACGCAGTATTTT.